These 24 T cell receptor beta chains were all obtained from the same sample, sequenced in a study of blood T cell repertoires in COVID-19. TCRdb keeps only in-frame clones here, not all; method: immunoSEQ multiplex PCR. The profile shows about 170,000 clones, around 87% of them singletons. The sample taken for sequencing was peripheral blood. The receptors come from a woman older than 75 with COVID-19, enrolled during active disease.

V and J are TRBV18 and TRBJ1-1; tentatively, D is TRBD1 (6 bases). V shed 3 bases and J shed 4 bases, with 15 bases lying between them. Germline-derived CDR1 and CDR2 are KGHSH and LQKENI. The CDR3 consists of 15 residues. CDR3 sequence: CASSPGQIIATEAFF. CDR3 sequence (DNA): TGTGCCAGCTCACCGGGACAAATAATCGCCACTGAAGCTTTCTTT.

The chain employs TRBV5-1 and TRBJ1-4; possibly TRBD1 for D (5 bases). The germline V gene encodes CDR1 SGHRS and CDR2 YFSETQ. The CDR3 extends over 15 amino acids. With 4 bases removed from V and 2 bases from J, the gap between germline ends came to 12 bases. DNA for the CDR3: TGCGCCAGCAGCGAAAGGGGTACTACTAATGAAAAACTGTTTTTT. Protein product: CASSERGTTNEKLFF.

The gene calls are TRBV19 and TRBJ2-1, with 9 nucleotides matching TRBD2. Germline V lookup: CDR1 LNHDA, CDR2 SQIVND (reference sequence). The CDR3 runs to 15 residues. Trimming at V came to 5 bases and at J to 6 bases, leaving 8 bases not matched to a gene. Here the CDR3 DNA reads TGTGCCAGTAGTGCTTTAGCGGGAGCTGGCAATGAGCAGTTCTTC. The encoded protein is CASSALAGAGNEQFF. The variable domain in full, completed from reference TRBV19 and TRBJ2-1, reads DGGITQSPKYLFRKEGQNVTLSCEQNLNHDAMYWYRQDPGQGLRLIYYSQIVNDFQKGDIAEGYSVSREKKESFPLTVTSAQKNPTAFYLCASSALAGAGNEQFFGPGTRLTVL.

The sample holds a few counts of this clone. V and J are TRBV19 and TRBJ2-5; tentative D call: TRBD1 (6 bases). Germline CDR1 and CDR2: LNHDA and SQIVND (reference sequence). This CDR3 has 13 amino acids. V dropped 9 bases and J dropped 4 bases, with 15 bases sitting between them. The CDR3 DNA sequence: TGTGCCAGCAACCCGACAGGTGGAGAGACCCAGTACTTC. Protein sequence: CASNPTGGETQYF.

This chain connects TRBV9 to TRBJ2-3, with TRBD1 matching 10 bases. The CDR3 covers 20 residues. Germline values: CDR1 SGDLS, CDR2 YYNGEE. J lost 3 bases, V lost 0 bases, and 16 bases had no gene match. CDR3: CASSVAGDQMTGGRTDTQYF. The CDR3 DNA reads as TGTGCCAGCAGCGTAGCCGGAGATCAAATGACAGGGGGCAGGACAGATACGCAGTATTTT.

The chain employs TRBV12-3 or TRBV12-4 and TRBJ1-1, with TRBD1 matching over 9 bases. V was pared by 6 bases and J by 5 bases, with 4 bases of the junction left unmatched. CDR3 size: 13 residues. This CDR3 reads CASRTGGKTEAFF. CDR3 DNA: TGTGCCAGCAGGACAGGGGGTAAGACTGAAGCTTTCTTT.

V and J are TRBV24-1 and TRBJ2-1; 7 bases fit TRBD2. The J segment lost 8 bases and the V segment lost 4 bases, leaving 16 bases of the junction unmatched. The germline V gene encodes CDR1 KGHDR and CDR2 SFDVKD. The CDR3 loop spans 17 amino acids. In DNA, the CDR3 is TGTGCCACCAGTGAGCCGGGACTATCAAACGCGCCACATGAGCAGTTCTTC. This sequence encodes CATSEPGLSNAPHEQFF.

The rearrangement uses TRBV9 and TRBJ2-1, with D possibly TRBD2 on 6 matching bases. The V gene's germline CDR1 is SGDLS and CDR2 YYNGEE. This CDR3 region has 15 residues. The V end was cut by 4 bases, the J end by 3 bases, with 14 bases between. The CDR3 coding sequence is TGTGCCAGCAGCCCAGTTGCGGGGATCTACAATGAGCAGTTCTTC. It is translated as CASSPVAGIYNEQFF.

The sample holds a few counts of this clone. The gene calls are TRBV28 and TRBJ2-7; 10 positions match TRBD1. CDR3 size: 15 residues. Germline V gene data show CDR1 as MDHEN and CDR2 as SYDVKM. V was pared by 6 bases and J by 3 bases, with 8 bases of the junction left unmatched. In DNA, the CDR3 is TGTGCCAGCAGACCAATGGGACAGGGGAGCTACGAGCAGTACTTC. Translating gives CASRPMGQGSYEQYF.

The V gene is TRBV15, the J gene TRBJ1-6; D possibly corresponds to TRBD1 (5 bases). CDR1 is LNHNV, CDR2 YYDKDF, per germline (reference sequence). CDR3 length: 17 amino acids. V dropped 5 bases and J dropped 2 bases, with 16 bases sitting between them. The CDR3 loop is CATSGGHPHPYNSPLHF. CDR3 DNA sequence: TGTGCCACCAGCGGAGGACATCCCCACCCCTATAATTCACCCCTCCACTTT.

The rearrangement uses TRBV7-2 and TRBJ2-2; no clear D gene. V was shortened by 4 bases and J by 6 bases, with 12 bases between the two germline ends. The V gene's germline CDR1 is SGHTA and CDR2 FQGNSA. The CDR3 totals 14 residues. Here the CDR3 reads CASSSVSRAGELFF. In DNA, the CDR3 is TGTGCCAGCAGCTCCGTTTCTAGAGCCGGGGAGCTGTTTTTT.

This sequence joins TRBV19 and TRBJ2-7, with 8 bases fitting TRBD1. V was pared by 7 bases and J by 3 bases, with 5 bases of the junction left unmatched. The CDR3 totals 13 residues. The germline gives CDR1 LNHDA, CDR2 SQIVND (reference sequence). The CDR3 spells CASKRQGNYEQYF. The CDR3 bases are TGTGCCAGTAAGCGACAGGGGAACTACGAGCAGTACTTC.

This clone appeared once. V is TRBV28 and J is TRBJ2-3; 10 bases line up with TRBD2. The CDR3 runs 14 residues. V gave up 6 bases and J gave up 10 bases; unmatched junction bases: 10. Germline assignment: CDR1 MDHEN and CDR2 SYDVKM. CDR3 DNA: TGTGCCAGCAGAGCAGCGGGAGGGCCTAAAGCGCAGTATTTT. Translating gives CASRAAGGPKAQYF. Looking up the rest from reference TRBV28 and TRBJ2-3 gives the full variable domain: DVKVTQSSRYLVKRTGEKVFLECVQDMDHENMFWYRQDPGLGLRLIYFSYDVKMKEKGDIPEGYSVSREKKERFSLILESASTNQTSMYLCASRAAGGPKAQYFGPGTRLTVL.

The chain joins TRBV6-1 to TRBJ1-1; 10 bases line up with TRBD1. The CDR3 covers 16 residues. After removal of 3 bases from V and 4 bases from J, the junction contained 8 bases not matched to a gene. Germline V gene data show CDR1 as MNHNS and CDR2 as SASEGT. This CDR3 reads CASSDGDRGRSTEAFF. CDR3 sequence (DNA): TGTGCCAGCAGTGATGGCGACAGGGGGCGGAGCACTGAAGCTTTCTTT.

This clone was counted a single time. The chain combines TRBV6-5 with TRBJ1-1; 11 nucleotides align to TRBD1. CDR1 MNHEY and CDR2 SVGAGI come from the germline V gene. CDR3 length: 15 residues. The V segment lost 6 bases and the J segment 7 bases; nucleotides outside the gene matches: 10. The CDR3 DNA follows: TGTGCCAGCAGAGGACAGGGGGCCTTAGGGGGTGAAGCTTTCTTT. It codes for CASRGQGALGGEAFF.

The chain recombines TRBV9 with TRBJ2-3; no clear D. This CDR3 contains 14 residues. Trimming pared 4 bases from V and 3 bases from J, leaving 12 bases between. Germline V gene sequence: CDR1 SGDLS, CDR2 YYNGEE. CDR3 in DNA: TGTGCCAGCAGCCTAAACCCCAGGACAGATACGCAGTATTTT. It codes for CASSLNPRTDTQYF.

The chain carries TRBV10-3 and TRBJ2-3; 10 bases fit TRBD1. Germline V gene sequence: CDR1 ENHRY, CDR2 SYGVKD. V dropped 3 bases and J dropped 6; count of bases not matched to a gene: 9. The CDR3 has 16 residues. The CDR3 region is CAISDRRQGAGDTQYF. In DNA, the CDR3 is TGTGCCATCAGTGATAGACGACAGGGGGCTGGGGATACGCAGTATTTT.

The V gene is TRBV29-1, the J gene TRBJ2-1; D perhaps matches TRBD2 (5 bases). The V and J ends lost 0 bases and 5 bases respectively, with 20 bases between them. The CDR3 is 17 amino acids. Per germline, CDR1 SQVTM and CDR2 ANQGSEA. In DNA form, the CDR3 reads TGCAGCGTTGAAGATACGTGGGCGGGTCGCGGAAACAATGAGCAGTTCTTC. Its protein is CSVEDTWAGRGNNEQFF.

This rearrangement joins TRBV29-1 to TRBJ2-2; 8 nucleotides match TRBD2. V gave up 7 bases and J gave up 5 bases; unmatched junction bases: 6. The CDR3 is made up of 13 amino acids. Germline loops: CDR1 SQVTM, CDR2 ANQGSEA. This chain's CDR3 is CSAAKRETGELFF. CDR3 sequence (DNA): TGCAGCGCCGCGAAGCGGGAGACCGGGGAGCTGTTTTTT.

This chain uses TRBV4-1 with TRBJ2-1; 10 positions agree with TRBD2. The CDR3 spans 18 residues. The germline CDR1 and CDR2 sequences are MGHRA and YSYEKL. Trimming removed 1 base from V and 0 bases from J; junction bases left unmatched: 6. The CDR3 nucleotides are TGCGCCAGCAGCCAAGCCGGGACTAGCGCCAGCTCCTACAATGAGCAGTTCTTC. The encoded protein is CASSQAGTSASSYNEQFF.

The V gene is TRBV4-1, the J gene TRBJ2-3, with 8 bases fitting TRBD1. From germline, CDR1 is MGHRA and CDR2 YSYEKL. There are 14 residues in the CDR3. V lost 4 bases and J lost 5; bases outside the gene matches: 5. CDR3 bases: TGCGCCAGCAGCCCCCTACAGGGGGTAGATACGCAGTATTTT. Its translation: CASSPLQGVDTQYF.

The rearrangement links TRBV6-5 to TRBJ2-3, with D maybe TRBD1 (5 bases). This CDR3 region has 15 residues. Germline CDR1 reads MNHEY; CDR2 reads SVGAGI. Trimming cost V 6 bases and J 2 bases, with 15 bases left between them. In DNA, the CDR3 is TGTGCCAGCAGGACAGACAGAATCCCCACAGATACGCAGTATTTT. This translates into CASRTDRIPTDTQYF.

This clone was detected once. The chain combines TRBV6-5 with TRBJ1-2, with TRBD1 as a possible D gene (6 bases). The CDR3 covers 13 residues. V was shortened by 6 bases and J by 2 bases, with 10 bases between the two germline ends. CDR1 is MNHEY and CDR2 is SVGAGI in the germline V gene. The CDR3 coding sequence is TGTGCCAGCAGCCGAGGGACAAACTATGGCTACACCTTC. This translates into CASSRGTNYGYTF.

J is TRBJ1-5 and V is TRBV7-3, with D unresolved. Germline V lookup: CDR1 SGHTA, CDR2 FQGTGA. V lost 2 bases to trimming and J lost 6 bases, with 8 bases between them. This CDR3 region has 13 residues. Here the CDR3 DNA reads TGTGCCAGCAGCTTATATTACGGTCAGCCCCAGCATTTT. This sequence encodes CASSLYYGQPQHF.